The clone carrying this T cell receptor beta chain came up a few times. Its antigen is unknown. The authors ran a second PCR of about 6 to 11 cycles using a sample-barcoded 5' primer and a J-beta primer mix. Every molecule of cDNA carried a tag from a template-switch adaptor with 12 random nucleotides. TCRdb re-called the 5' RACE reads through MiXCR, storing one row per CDR3 protein. There are hundreds of thousands of distinct CDR3 sequences in the sample; more than 40% occur only once, and 25% to 35% lies in the top ten. This sample is part of a study of blood T cells in healthy people across ages. Overall study results and limits: Estimated diversity that came from one million T cells was considered an underestimate. The study found more naive CD4+ cells and higher diversity in long-lived than aged donors.

There were at least 5.5 micrograms of total RNA extracted from every sample. Germline CDR1 is MNHEY and CDR2 is SVGAGI. The CDR3 sequence is 14 residues long. Trimming removed 6 bases from V and 6 bases from J, with 15 bases in between. The chain uses TRBV6-5 and TRBJ2-1; TRBD2 is a possible D gene (5 bases). The TCR was taken from a woman aged 55 to 70 in good health. The sample taken for sequencing was blood. The CDR3 nucleotides are TGTGCCAGCAGCTTTACCACTAGTGCCAATGAGCAGTTCTTC. Translated: CASSFTTSANEQFF.